This T cell receptor beta chain originates from a study of OX40 agonist ivuxolimab in advanced cancers. Whole-study context: Partial responses were achieved by three patients: one hepatocellular carcinoma, two cutaneous melanoma.

Study-level results: The authors also found low normalized T-cell clonal expansion in some nonresponders. With doses of 0.1-3.0 mg/kg, partial responders showed among the lowest clonal expansion. Mean expanded clone counts were higher in CD8+ than CD4+ T cells.

On this clone: What it recognizes is unknown.

The CDR3 loop spans 14 amino acids. V was cut by 2 bases and J by 0 bases, with 8 bases left in between. Germline V gene data show CDR1 as SEHNR and CDR2 as FQNEAQ (reference sequence). Method: immunoSEQ multiplex PCR; TCRdb's copy keeps in-frame clones and lacks some. The sample has several thousand clones, 75% to 85% seen once; the top ten hold about a fifth. Sequences were derived from CD4+ or CD8+ T cells sorted from blood, sampled in a trial of the OX40 agonist ivuxolimab. The clonotype originates from an adult with an advanced solid tumor such as melanoma, head and neck, liver or kidney cancer. The genes are TRBV7-9 and TRBJ2-7; D is unresolved. The CDR3 loop reads CASSLYSSSYEQYF. The CDR3 DNA reads TGTGCCAGCAGCTTATATTCGAGCTCCTACGAGCAGTACTTC.